The source of this T cell receptor beta chain is a study of blood T cell repertoires in COVID-19. Study summary: Specimens from acute and convalescent COVID-19 originated in the United States, Italy and Spain. Sources were T cells, B-cell-depleted T cells, or PBMCs; the material itself was cDNA or gDNA.

The CDR3 consists of 15 residues. With 4 bases clipped from V and 1 base from J, the junction kept 7 bases outside the gene matches. Germline V gene data show CDR1 as SGHRS and CDR2 as YFSETQ. Authors' data handling: By means of reference gene primer amplification, nucleated cell counts were estimated. Sequencing used immunoSEQ multiplex PCR; TCRdb keeps in-frame clones, though not all of them. The V and J calls and clone size were taken over from that table, and D and trimming were inferred from the DNA. The data hold some 160,000 clones, with roughly 80% observed a single time. The sequence came from a human donor in a cohort sampled during active COVID-19. The J gene is TRBJ2-7, the V gene TRBV5-1; 8 bases agree with TRBD2. Sequenced sample: peripheral blood. The CDR3 DNA follows: TGCGCCAGCAGCGGACGGGAGGGTAAATCCTACGAGCAGTACTTC. Its translation is CASSGREGKSYEQYF.